One and the same sample provided the 26 T cell receptor beta chains below, sequenced in a study of blood T cell repertoires in COVID-19. Method: immunoSEQ multiplex PCR; TCRdb's copy keeps in-frame clones and lacks some. The sample holds some 320,000 clones, under 95% seen once. Sequencing was done on a sample of PBMCs or T cells enriched from blood (not recorded which). The receptors originated from a man in his sixties who had recovered from COVID-19.

The chain uses TRBV27 and TRBJ2-7; 9 bases agree with TRBD1. The CDR3 is 16 amino acids. Per germline, CDR1 MNHEY and CDR2 SMNVEV (reference sequence). J lost 2 bases, V lost 6 bases, and 11 bases had no gene match. For the CDR3, the DNA is TGTGCCAGCAGACCAACAGGGGGCTTAGTCCCCTACGAGCAGTACTTC. It translates to CASRPTGGLVPYEQYF.

The chain recombines TRBV29-1 with TRBJ1-1; 8 bases are shared with TRBD1. The CDR3 spans 15 residues. Germline V lookup: CDR1 SQVTM, CDR2 ANQGSEA. The V segment lost 5 bases and the J segment 4 bases; nucleotides outside the gene matches: 12. CDR3 bases: TGCAGCGTTCGGTCCCCTCAGGGGGCGACCACTGAAGCTTTCTTT. This codes for CSVRSPQGATTEAFF.

The J gene is TRBJ2-7, the V gene TRBV5-1, with 12 nucleotides matching TRBD2. J lost 4 bases, V lost 2 bases, and 1 base had no gene match. Per the germline V gene, CDR1 is SGHRS and CDR2 is YFSETQ. This CDR3 has 14 amino acids. The CDR3 spells CASSFGTSGYEQYF. The CDR3 DNA is TGCGCCAGCAGCTTCGGGACTAGCGGGTACGAGCAGTACTTC.

The chain is built from TRBV5-1 and TRBJ2-1, with 12 bases matching TRBD2. CDR1 is SGHRS and CDR2 is YFSETQ in the germline V gene. Losses at the gene ends were 4 bases for V and 7 bases for J; bases not matched to a gene: 6. This CDR3 is 15 amino acids long. The CDR3 sequence is CASSPLAGGSNEQFF. In DNA, the CDR3 is TGCGCCAGCAGCCCACTAGCGGGGGGCTCTAATGAGCAGTTCTTC.

J is TRBJ1-4 and V is TRBV2; 10 bases agree with TRBD1. This CDR3 is 14 amino acids long. CDR1 and CDR2 from the germline V gene are SNHLY and FYNNEI. Unmatched junction bases numbered 6, after V lost 6 bases and J lost 8 bases. CDR3 residues: CASRRTGGREKLFF. The CDR3 DNA reads TGTGCCAGCAGGAGGACAGGGGGAAGGGAAAAACTGTTTTTT.

The rearrangement uses TRBV12-3 or TRBV12-4 and TRBJ1-1; TRBD1 matches at 7 bases. V was clipped by 6 bases and J by 1 base; unmatched bases: 2. CDR3 length: 13 residues. CDR3 DNA: TGTGCCAGCAGCTGGACAGGGAACACTGAAGCTTTCTTT. Translation: CASSWTGNTEAFF.

The chain combines TRBV5-3 with TRBJ2-6, with 10 bases aligning to TRBD2. TRBV5-3 is treated as an ORF (open reading frame) with a function not yet certain. This CDR3 is 18 amino acids long. Trimming took 0 bases from V and 0 from J; bases not matched to a gene: 3. The CDR3 loop reads CARSLEREGSSGANVLTF. The CDR3 DNA follows: TGTGCCAGAAGCTTGGAGCGGGAGGGAAGCTCTGGGGCCAACGTCCTGACTTTC.

V and J are TRBV14 and TRBJ1-1; 7 nucleotides match TRBD1. Germline CDR1 and CDR2: SGHDN and FVKESK. The V segment lost 2 bases and the J segment 10 bases; nucleotides outside the gene matches: 4. This CDR3 spans 12 amino acids. This CDR3 reads CASSQLSGGAFF. The CDR3 DNA is TGTGCCAGCAGCCAATTATCAGGGGGAGCTTTCTTT.

The chain links TRBV6-5 to TRBJ1-1; no firm D call. Trimming took off 4 bases at V and 3 bases at J, with 9 bases between the two ends. CDR1 is MNHEY, CDR2 SVGAGI, per germline. This CDR3 contains 13 residues. The CDR3 nucleotides read TGTGCCAGCAGTTTTGACGGAGACACTGAAGCTTTCTTT. It translates to CASSFDGDTEAFF.

J is TRBJ2-7 and V is TRBV6-5; 8 nucleotides match TRBD1. The V segment lost 5 bases and the J segment 3 bases; nucleotides outside the gene matches: 9. The germline V gene has CDR1 MNHEY and CDR2 SVGAGI. The length of the CDR3 is 15 residues. Here the CDR3 DNA reads TGTGCCAGCAGTAGAGCTGACAGGGGTTTCTACGAGCAGTACTTC. Translating gives CASSRADRGFYEQYF.

With regard to this clone: The identical CDR3 is also encoded by other nucleotide sequences in the sample. V usage is TRBV12-5 and J usage is TRBJ2-3; D might be TRBD2 (7 bases). Deletions cut 5 bases from V and 0 bases from J, with 15 bases between. The CDR3 runs to 16 residues. The germline V gene has CDR1 LGHNT and CDR2 FRNRAP. The CDR3 protein is CASGLGGGGSTDTQYF. Written as DNA, the CDR3 is TGTGCTAGTGGTCTGGGGGGCGGGGGAAGCACAGATACGCAGTATTTT.

This chain uses TRBV5-1 with TRBJ1-2; D remains ambiguous. Germline CDR1 is SGHRS and CDR2 is YFSETQ. CDR3 length equals 13 residues. V was trimmed by 0 bases and J by 6 bases, leaving 9 bases between them. CDR3: CASSLDTGNGYTF. The DNA of the CDR3 is TGCGCCAGCAGCTTGGACACGGGAAATGGCTACACCTTC.

The chain has TRBV7-8 and TRBJ2-5, with TRBD1 as a possible D gene (6 bases). There are 13 residues in the CDR3. Trimming pared 5 bases from V and 3 bases from J, leaving 10 bases between. Germline CDR1 and CDR2: SGHVS and FQNEAQ. This chain's CDR3 is CASSRQEKETQYF. In nucleotides, the CDR3 is TGTGCCAGCAGCCGACAGGAAAAAGAGACCCAGTACTTC.

This chain links TRBV7-9 with TRBJ1-1; D is uncertain. Germline V gene sequence: CDR1 SEHNR, CDR2 FQNEAQ (reference sequence). The CDR3 is made up of 13 amino acids. Trimming shortened V by 1 base and J by 4 bases, and 7 bases separated the two germline ends. The DNA of the CDR3 is TGTGCCAGCAGCTTAGGAGGTTTCACTGAAGCTTTCTTT. As protein: CASSLGGFTEAFF.

The V and J genes are TRBV6-5 and TRBJ1-3; D unclear. Trimming pared 5 bases from V and 8 bases from J, leaving 13 bases between. The CDR3 has 13 residues. Germline V gives CDR1 MNHEY, CDR2 SVGAGI. The CDR3 bases are TGTGCCAGCAGTACGGACTTCCGAGACACCATATATTTT. Its translation: CASSTDFRDTIYF.

The rearrangement joins TRBV2 to TRBJ2-5, with a tentative D call TRBD2 (7 bases). Trimming cost V 6 bases and J 6 bases, with 17 bases left between them. The length of the CDR3 is 14 residues. Germline V lookup: CDR1 SNHLY, CDR2 FYNNEI. CDR3 DNA: TGTGCCAGCAGGGACCCGGGGGGCGGGAAGACCCAGTACTTC. This sequence encodes CASRDPGGGKTQYF.

The chain links TRBV5-1 to TRBJ1-1; the D gene is possibly TRBD1 (5 bases). With 3 bases removed from V and 4 bases from J, the gap between germline ends came to 13 bases. This CDR3 comprises 14 residues. In germline, CDR1 is SGHRS, CDR2 YFSETQ. In DNA, the CDR3 is TGCGCCAGCAGCTCCAATGGGGGGGGCACTGAAGCTTTCTTT. Residues: CASSSNGGGTEAFF. The full variable domain, rest sourced from reference TRBV5-1 and TRBJ1-1, is KAGVTQTPRYLIKTRGQQVTLSCSPISGHRSVSWYQQTPGQGLQFLFEYFSETQRNKGNFPGRFSGRQFSNSRSEMNVSTLELGDSALYLCASSSNGGGTEAFFGQGTRLTVV.

This chain uses TRBV7-2 with TRBJ1-4, with D tentatively TRBD1 (5 bases). V was pared by 4 bases and J by 10 bases, with 16 bases between. The CDR3 has 14 amino acids. Germline V gives CDR1 SGHTA, CDR2 FQGNSA. The DNA for the CDR3 is TGTGCCAGCAGCTCGGGGGGGGATGGAGGAAAACTGTTTTTT. It is translated as CASSSGGDGGKLFF.

There are a few counts of this clone. The chain has TRBV7-9 and TRBJ2-1; 7 bases match TRBD1. The V gene end was trimmed by 2 bases and the J gene end by 6 bases; junction bases not matched to a gene: 7. Germline assignment: CDR1 SEHNR and CDR2 FQNEAQ (reference sequence). The CDR3 sequence is 15 residues long. DNA for the CDR3: TGTGCCAGCAGCTTACAAGGGGGCGGTTTCAATGAGCAGTTCTTC. Translated, it gives CASSLQGGGFNEQFF.

On this clone: Relative to the germline gene, one junction end is altered; a read error may explain this. The chain employs TRBV29-1 and TRBJ1-2, with D possibly TRBD1 on 5 matching bases. There are 13 residues in the CDR3. Germline V CDR1 and CDR2: SQVTM, ANQGSEA. CDR3 sequence: CSVEGTGSYGYTF. For the CDR3, the DNA is TGCAGCGTAGAAGGGACGGGGAGCTATGGCTACACCTTC.

There are many counts of this clone. The chain carries TRBV2 and TRBJ2-5; TRBD2 agrees at 10 bases. The CDR3 is 16 residues long. V lost 6 bases and J lost 5; bases outside the gene matches: 12. Germline CDR1 reads SNHLY; CDR2 reads FYNNEI. CDR3 nucleotide sequence: TGTGCCAGCAGGGGAGCTCTAGCGGGAGTTGGGGAGACCCAGTACTTC. It specifies CASRGALAGVGETQYF.

The chain has TRBV7-9 and TRBJ1-2, with a possible D match to TRBD1 (6 bases). The CDR3 has 17 amino acids. Germline V gives CDR1 SEHNR, CDR2 FQNEAQ (reference sequence). With 0 bases removed from V and 1 base from J, the gap between germline ends came to 15 bases. CDR3 residues: CASSLALTRTDNYGYTF. The CDR3 region has the DNA TGTGCCAGCAGCTTAGCGCTAACTCGGACAGATAACTATGGCTACACCTTC.

This clone was recorded only once. The chain combines TRBV5-4 with TRBJ1-3, with D tentatively TRBD1 (6 bases). From germline, CDR1 is SGHNT and CDR2 YYREEE (reference sequence). With 6 bases removed from V and 6 bases from J, the gap between germline ends came to 16 bases. The CDR3 totals 14 residues. The CDR3 sequence: CASKMWGGPNTIYF. In DNA, the CDR3 is TGTGCCAGCAAAATGTGGGGGGGCCCAAACACCATATATTTT.

The CDR3 sequence is CASSYGTSVSNEQFF. CDR3 in DNA: TGTGCCAGCAGTTACGGAACTAGCGTCTCTAATGAGCAGTTCTTC. The chain joins TRBV6-5 to TRBJ2-1; 7 bases match TRBD2. The J segment lost 7 bases and the V segment lost 2 bases, leaving 8 bases of the junction unmatched. The CDR3 is made up of 15 amino acids. Germline CDR1 and CDR2: MNHEY and SVGAGI.

The chain is built from TRBV7-9 and TRBJ2-5; 7 nucleotides line up with TRBD2. The CDR3 has 14 amino acids. The J segment lost 5 bases and the V segment lost 8 bases, leaving 11 bases of the junction unmatched. CDR1 and CDR2 from the germline V gene are SEHNR and FQNEAQ (reference sequence). In DNA form, the CDR3 reads TGTGCCAGCGCGACGGGAGGACGTGGGGAGACCCAGTACTTC. Amino acid sequence: CASATGGRGETQYF.

The J gene is TRBJ2-7, the V gene TRBV13, with 9 positions matching TRBD1. V shed 5 bases, J shed 3 bases, and the junction held 11 bases outside the gene matches. CDR1 is PRHDT and CDR2 is FYEKMQ in the germline V gene (reference sequence). This CDR3 spans 16 amino acids. The DNA of the CDR3 is TGTGCCAGCAGCCCCTCGTCCGGGACAGGGAGCTACGAGCAGTACTTC. It translates to CASSPSSGTGSYEQYF.